The next 11 T cell receptor beta chains were all read from a single sample in a study of identical twins. TCRdb called the 5' RACE reads again in MiXCR, with one record for every CDR3 protein. This table has about 240,000 distinct CDR3 sequences, over 9.5% appearing once. The same sample was also used in a study of yellow fever vaccine responses in identical twins.

Sequencing used memory (CD45RO+) T cells sorted from blood. The receptors originated from a woman between 18 and 29 years old in good health.

This clonotype was counted at least ten times. The chain joins TRBV5-1 to TRBJ2-3, with TRBD2 identical over 7 bases. Unmatched junction bases numbered 10, after V lost 6 bases and J lost 3 bases. This CDR3 has 15 residues. Germline CDR1 reads SGHRS; CDR2 reads YFSETQ. CDR3 sequence reads: CASTHPGLTTDTQYF. Written as DNA, the CDR3 is TGCGCCAGCACACACCCGGGACTAACAACAGATACGCAGTATTTT.

The genes are TRBV28 and TRBJ2-3, with TRBD2 as a possible D gene (7 bases). The CDR3 has 15 residues. The germline CDR1 and CDR2 sequences are MDHEN and SYDVKM. The V gene lost 7 bases and the J gene lost 2 bases, with 16 bases spanning the gap. The CDR3 region is CASNLRGGVTDTQYF. The CDR3 region has the DNA TGTGCCAGCAACCTTAGGGGGGGAGTCACAGATACGCAGTATTTT.

This clonotype was observed many times. The gene calls are TRBV2 and TRBJ2-3, with 16 bases identical to TRBD2. Germline lookup yields CDR1 SNHLY and CDR2 FYNNEI. The V segment lost 7 bases and the J segment 1 base; nucleotides outside the gene matches: 2. This CDR3 is 16 amino acids long. CDR3 coding DNA: TGTGCCAGCATCGGGACTAGCGGGGGGGGCACAGATACGCAGTATTTT. Protein sequence: CASIGTSGGGTDTQYF.

This clonotype has a handful of counts. The chain links TRBV20-1 to TRBJ2-5, with D uncertain. CDR3 length equals 13 residues. The germline V and J ends were trimmed by 4 bases and 1 base, with 10 bases remaining between them. The germline gives CDR1 DFQATT, CDR2 SNEGSKA (reference sequence). CDR3 coding DNA: TGCAGTGCTACCCTAAGTGGCCAAGAGACCCAGTACTTC. Its translation: CSATLSGQETQYF.

This clonotype showed up many times. This rearrangement joins TRBV12-3 or TRBV12-4 to TRBJ2-1, with TRBD2 matching 8 bases. The CDR3 sequence is 15 residues long. V lost 3 bases, J lost 7 bases, and 8 bases stayed unmatched. CDR3 loop: CASSFDLAGINEQFF. CDR3 bases: TGTGCCAGCAGTTTTGATTTAGCGGGGATAAATGAGCAGTTCTTC.

The chain carries TRBV7-9 and TRBJ2-3; 10 nucleotides line up with TRBD2. J gave up 0 bases and V 3 bases, and 6 bases lay outside the gene matches. From germline, CDR1 is SEHNR and CDR2 FQNEAQ (reference sequence). The length of the CDR3 is 17 residues. The CDR3 sequence is CASSLDSGGPSTDTQYF. The CDR3 nucleotides are TGTGCCAGCAGCTTGGATAGCGGGGGGCCTAGCACAGATACGCAGTATTTT.

A remark on this clonotype: An end of the junction does not agree with germline; a read error may underlie this. V gene TRBV28 combines with J gene TRBJ2-3; 9 bases fit TRBD1. The germline CDR1 and CDR2 sequences are MDHEN and SYDVKM. The CDR3 totals 16 residues. CDR3 residues: CASSLYGTGSKDTQYF. The DNA for the CDR3 is TGTGCCAGCAGTTTATATGGGACAGGGAGCAAAGATACGCAGTATTTT.

V and J are TRBV7-9 and TRBJ2-5, with D maybe TRBD1 (6 bases). From germline, CDR1 is SEHNR and CDR2 FQNEAQ (reference sequence). This CDR3 is 15 amino acids long. V was pared by 1 base and J by 5 bases, with 14 bases between. The CDR3: CASSLEQGVKETQYF. The DNA for the CDR3 is TGTGCCAGCAGCTTAGAACAGGGAGTCAAGGAGACCCAGTACTTC.

This clonotype was recorded at least ten times. The chain combines TRBV4-2 with TRBJ2-2; weak D call: TRBD1 (5 bases). Trimming shortened V by 1 base and J by 6 bases, and 15 bases separated the two germline ends. In germline, CDR1 is LGHNA, CDR2 YNFKEQ. CDR3 length equals 16 residues. CDR3 amino acids: CASSQADSHNAGELFF. In DNA form, the CDR3 reads TGTGCCAGCAGCCAAGCTGACAGTCATAATGCCGGGGAGCTGTTTTTT.

This clonotype was detected many times. The chain employs TRBV5-1 and TRBJ2-2; D gene ambiguous. Deletions cut 2 bases from V and 5 bases from J, with 4 bases between. The CDR3 is 12 residues long. Germline V CDR1 and CDR2: SGHRS, YFSETQ. The DNA for the CDR3 is TGCGCCAGCAGCTTCGGGACCGGGGAGCTGTTTTTT. It is translated as CASSFGTGELFF.

The V call is TRBV2, the J call TRBJ2-7; no firm D call. The germline V and J ends were trimmed by 6 bases and 0 bases, with 18 bases remaining between them. CDR1 is SNHLY, CDR2 FYNNEI, per germline. The CDR3 length is 16 residues. The CDR3 region is CASRKGGAVASYEQYF. The CDR3 nucleotides read TGTGCCAGCAGGAAAGGCGGAGCAGTAGCCTCCTACGAGCAGTACTTC.